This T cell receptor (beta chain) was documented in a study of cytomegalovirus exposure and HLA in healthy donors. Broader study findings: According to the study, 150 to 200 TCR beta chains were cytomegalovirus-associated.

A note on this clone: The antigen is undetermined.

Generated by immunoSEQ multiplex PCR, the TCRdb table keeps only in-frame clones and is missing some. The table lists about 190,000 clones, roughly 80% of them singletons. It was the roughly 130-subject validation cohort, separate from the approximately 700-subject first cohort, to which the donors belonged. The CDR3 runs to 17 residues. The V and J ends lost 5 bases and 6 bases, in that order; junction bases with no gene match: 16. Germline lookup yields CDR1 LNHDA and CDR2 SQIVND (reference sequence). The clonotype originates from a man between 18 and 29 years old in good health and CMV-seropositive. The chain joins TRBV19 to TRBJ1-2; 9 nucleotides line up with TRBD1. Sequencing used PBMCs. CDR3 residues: CASSLSGQGKFNNGYTF. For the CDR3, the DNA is TGTGCCAGTAGTCTTAGCGGACAGGGGAAGTTTAATAATGGCTACACCTTC.